Given below is one T cell receptor beta chain in context. Its antigen is unidentified. Only in-frame clones appear in the TCRdb table, and some are missing; sequencing was by immunoSEQ multiplex PCR. The sample lists 2,500,000 or so clones; approximately 94% were seen once. The entry originates in a study of shared clonotypes between healthy human individuals. In the study overall: CD4 naive and CD4 memory each took three plates per donor, while CD8 naive took two and CD8 memory one. Study-wide results and caveats: On the whole, naive subsets had larger estimated richness than memory subsets had.

CD4+ cells yielded CD45RA+ naive and CD45RA-negative memory subsets. This CDR3 region has 15 residues. With V trimmed by 3 bases and J by 2 bases, 3 bases remained unmatched. Germline CDR1 is SGHNT and CDR2 is YYREEE (reference sequence). The sequenced material came from naive CD4+ T cells sorted from blood. The subset was: CD45RA+ positively selected. V usage is TRBV5-4 and J usage is TRBJ2-7, with 12 bases fitting TRBD1. This receptor was identified in a man between 18 and 35 years old in good health. The CDR3 reads CASSYGTGGPYEQYF. The CDR3 region has the DNA TGTGCCAGCAGCTACGGGACAGGGGGCCCCTACGAGCAGTACTTC.